The 21 T cell receptor beta chains below come from one sample, sequenced in a study of blood T cell repertoires in COVID-19. Produced via immunoSEQ multiplex PCR; TCRdb's table is partial and in-frame only. This table holds roughly 250,000 clones, about four fifths found once. The source material was peripheral blood. Receptor source: a middle-aged woman who had recovered from COVID-19.

The gene calls are TRBV6-5 and TRBJ2-7, with D possibly matching TRBD2 (6 bases). The V end was cut by 4 bases, the J end by 6 bases, with 13 bases between. This CDR3 is 13 amino acids long. In germline, CDR1 is MNHEY, CDR2 SVGAGI. CDR3 amino acids: CASSLSWRGEQYF. The CDR3 DNA reads as TGTGCCAGCAGTTTGTCCTGGCGGGGCGAGCAGTACTTC.

The chain employs TRBV6-5 and TRBJ1-2, with D possibly TRBD1 on 6 matching bases. The CDR3 has 13 residues. Germline assignment: CDR1 MNHEY and CDR2 SVGAGI. V lost 7 bases to trimming and J lost 3 bases, with 12 bases between them. CDR3 region: CASILQGDYGYTF. The CDR3 bases are TGTGCCAGCATCCTACAGGGTGACTATGGCTACACCTTC.

V usage is TRBV24-1 and J usage is TRBJ2-7, with 7 bases aligning to TRBD1. Germline CDR1 and CDR2: KGHDR and SFDVKD. V lost 3 bases, J lost 5 bases, and 3 bases stayed unmatched. This CDR3 has 13 amino acids. The CDR3 spells CATSDGGQDEQYF. In DNA, the CDR3 is TGTGCCACCAGTGATGGCGGACAGGACGAGCAGTACTTC.

The chain combines TRBV2 with TRBJ2-3, with 8 bases fitting TRBD1. Germline V lookup: CDR1 SNHLY, CDR2 FYNNEI. The CDR3 spans 15 residues. The junction had 7 bases not matched to a gene; V was cut back by 6 bases and J by 2 bases. CDR3 sequence reads: CASRGRTGTTDTQYF. The CDR3 DNA sequence: TGTGCCAGCAGGGGACGGACAGGGACCACAGATACGCAGTATTTT.

This rearrangement joins TRBV4-2 to TRBJ1-3, with D unresolved. V was cut by 2 bases and J by 4 bases, with 6 bases left in between. CDR3 size: 13 residues. Per the germline V gene, CDR1 is LGHNA and CDR2 is YNFKEQ. DNA of the CDR3: TGTGCCAGCAGCCAAATCCTCGGAAACACCATATATTTT. This translates into CASSQILGNTIYF.

The table lists this clone with a few counts. The chain combines TRBV29-1 with TRBJ1-5; D uncertain. CDR1 is SQVTM and CDR2 is ANQGSEA in the germline V gene. V dropped 4 bases and J dropped 0 bases, with 10 bases sitting between them. The CDR3 has 14 residues. The CDR3 sequence: CSVGMGYSNQPQHF. The CDR3 region has the DNA TGCAGCGTTGGTATGGGCTATAGCAATCAGCCCCAGCATTTT.

V gene TRBV7-9 combines with J gene TRBJ2-4; D ambiguous. The CDR3 is 12 amino acids. Trimming shortened V by 5 bases and J by 7 bases, and 9 bases separated the two germline ends. Germline assignment: CDR1 SEHNR and CDR2 FQNEAQ (reference sequence). CDR3 in DNA: TGTGCCAGCAGCCGCTCCCAGAACATTCAGTACTTC. Its protein product is CASSRSQNIQYF. The whole variable domain, remainder taken from reference TRBV7-9 and TRBJ2-4, is DTGVSQNPRHKITKRGQNVTFRCDPISEHNRLYWYRQTLGQGPEFLTYFQNEAQLEKSRLLSDRFSAERPKGSFSTLEIQRTEQGDSAMYLCASSRSQNIQYFGAGTRLSVL.

The sample holds a few counts of this clone. This chain connects TRBV23-1 to TRBJ2-7; 9 bases are a match to TRBD1. TRBV23-1 is placed among ORFs of uncertain function. The CDR3 loop spans 18 amino acids. V trimming: 3 bases; J trimming: 2 bases; junction bases outside the gene matches: 14. CDR3 loop: CASSHRPPGTGFPYEQYF. DNA of the CDR3: TGCGCCAGCAGTCATCGTCCCCCCGGGACAGGGTTCCCCTACGAGCAGTACTTC.

The chain joins TRBV5-1 to TRBJ2-3; 9 bases match TRBD1. The CDR3 extends over 17 amino acids. Germline trimming cut 0 bases from V and 4 bases from J; bases unmatched to any gene: 9. CDR1 and CDR2 from the germline V gene are SGHRS and YFSETQ. CDR3 DNA sequence: TGCGCCAGCAGCTTGGTAACCGGGGGACAGGGCTCAGATACGCAGTATTTT. Amino acid sequence: CASSLVTGGQGSDTQYF.

The chain combines TRBV6-5 with TRBJ2-7, with TRBD2 as a possible D gene (6 bases). From germline, CDR1 is MNHEY and CDR2 SVGAGI. The V gene lost 6 bases and the J gene lost 3 bases, with 12 bases spanning the gap. The CDR3 covers 13 residues. Here the CDR3 reads CASSRDSIYEQYF. CDR3 sequence (DNA): TGTGCCAGCAGCCGGGACTCAATCTACGAGCAGTACTTC.

The J gene is TRBJ2-1, the V gene TRBV29-1; 9 nucleotides align to TRBD2. Germline V lookup: CDR1 SQVTM, CDR2 ANQGSEA. The trim removed 4 bases at V and 4 bases at J, leaving 5 bases unmatched. The CDR3 covers 14 residues. Here the CDR3 reads CSVVLAGKYNEQFF. CDR3 nucleotide sequence: TGCAGCGTTGTCCTAGCGGGGAAATACAATGAGCAGTTCTTC.

The chain couples TRBV19 to TRBJ1-3, with D uncertain. This CDR3 has 15 residues. Germline assignment: CDR1 LNHDA and CDR2 SQIVND (reference sequence). V was trimmed by 6 bases and J by 0 bases, leaving 12 bases between them. CDR3 nucleotide sequence: TGTGCCAGTAGCATACGGGTCTTCTCTGGAAACACCATATATTTT. As protein: CASSIRVFSGNTIYF.

The J gene is TRBJ2-3, the V gene TRBV15; perhaps TRBD2 as D (5 bases). The CDR3 covers 14 residues. The germline CDR1 and CDR2 sequences are LNHNV and YYDKDF (reference sequence). Trimming removed 5 bases from V and 1 base from J, with 10 bases in between. The CDR3 sequence: CATSWRHGTDTQYF. In DNA form, the CDR3 reads TGTGCCACCAGCTGGAGGCATGGCACAGATACGCAGTATTTT.

This clone has just a few counts. The gene calls are TRBV2 and TRBJ2-7; TRBD1 agrees at 7 bases. CDR3 size: 14 residues. Germline V lookup: CDR1 SNHLY, CDR2 FYNNEI. After removal of 4 bases from V and 6 bases from J, the junction contained 9 bases not matched to a gene. CDR3 sequence (DNA): TGTGCCAGCAGTGCGGGTGGACAGGTAGGCGAGCAGTACTTC. Translation gives CASSAGGQVGEQYF.

CDR3 nucleotides: TGTGCCAGTAGTAAAACCGGGACTAGCGGGTCCTACGAGCAGTACTTC. This codes for CASSKTGTSGSYEQYF. The chain couples TRBV19 to TRBJ2-7; TRBD2 aligns across 12 bases. J lost 1 base, V lost 4 bases, and 5 bases had no gene match. CDR1 and CDR2 (germline): LNHDA, SQIVND (reference sequence). The CDR3 length is 16 residues.

V and J are TRBV5-1 and TRBJ1-1, with D possibly matching TRBD1 (6 bases). CDR3 length equals 15 residues. Germline CDR1 SGHRS, CDR2 YFSETQ. V lost 5 bases, J lost 1 base, and 15 bases lay in between. CDR3: CASRQSTGRNTEAFF. Here the CDR3 DNA reads TGCGCCAGCAGGCAATCGACAGGCCGGAACACTGAAGCTTTCTTT.

The chain combines TRBV18 with TRBJ2-3; perhaps TRBD1 as D (5 bases). The CDR3 spans 14 residues. CDR1 KGHSH and CDR2 LQKENI come from the germline V gene. The V and J ends lost 6 bases and 0 bases respectively, with 10 bases between them. The CDR3 coding sequence is TGTGCCAGCTCCCAGGGTAGGAGCACAGATACGCAGTATTTT. It specifies CASSQGRSTDTQYF. Full variable domain (remainder filled in from reference TRBV18 and TRBJ2-3): NAGVMQNPRHLVRRRGQEARLRCSPMKGHSHVYWYRQLPEEGLKFMVYLQKENIIDESGMPKERFSAEFPKEGPSILRIQQVVRGDSAAYFCASSQGRSTDTQYFGPGTRLTVL.

The sample holds a few counts of this clone. The chain joins TRBV5-6 to TRBJ1-5; D remains unclear. V was clipped by 2 bases and J by 5 bases, with 8 bases between them. Germline CDR1 is SGHDT and CDR2 is YYEEEE. This CDR3 spans 13 amino acids. The CDR3: CASSFNLDQPQHF. The CDR3 DNA reads as TGTGCCAGCAGCTTTAATCTTGATCAGCCCCAGCATTTT.

The chain has TRBV20-1 and TRBJ1-4; no clear D gene. The CDR3 consists of 11 residues. Germline V gene lookup returns CDR1 DFQATT and CDR2 SNEGSKA (reference sequence). V shed 7 bases and J shed 4 bases, with 7 bases lying between them. The CDR3: CSGLLNEKLFF. CDR3 nucleotide sequence: TGCAGTGGACTGCTTAATGAAAAACTGTTTTTT.

A single count supports this clone. The DNA of the CDR3 is TGTGCCAGCAGCACTTTACAGGGGCCCCTCCACTTT. Translated: CASSTLQGPLHF. This chain links TRBV11-3 with TRBJ1-6, with 7 nucleotides matching TRBD1. The germline V gene has CDR1 SGHNT and CDR2 YENEEA. This CDR3 is 12 amino acids long. Trimming cost V 5 bases and J 13 bases; bases outside gene matches: 5. Combining the CDR3 with reference TRBV11-3 and TRBJ1-6 gives the whole variable domain EAGVVQSPRYKIIEKKQPVAFWCNPISGHNTLYWYLQNLGQGPELLIRYENEEAVDDSQLPKDRFSAERLKGVDSTLKIQPAELGDSAVYLCASSTLQGPLHFGNGTRLTVT.

The chain joins TRBV30 to TRBJ1-2; D unresolved. CDR1 is GTSNPN and CDR2 is SVGIG in the germline V gene (reference sequence). There are 14 residues in the CDR3. V was shortened by 8 bases and J by 8 bases, with 24 bases between the two germline ends. CDR3 bases: TGTGCCGAGCTGAGAGAGGGTCCTCTGCGGGGCTACACCTTC. Its translation is CAELREGPLRGYTF.